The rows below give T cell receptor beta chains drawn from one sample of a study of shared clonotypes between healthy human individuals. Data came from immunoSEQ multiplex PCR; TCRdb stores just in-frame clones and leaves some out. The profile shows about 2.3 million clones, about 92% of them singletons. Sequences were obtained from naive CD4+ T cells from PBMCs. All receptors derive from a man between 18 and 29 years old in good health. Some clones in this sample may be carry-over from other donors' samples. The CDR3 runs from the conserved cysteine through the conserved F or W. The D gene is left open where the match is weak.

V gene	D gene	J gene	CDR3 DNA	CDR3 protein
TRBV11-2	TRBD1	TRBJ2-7	TGTGCCAGCAGCTCCCGGACAGGGAAGTTCCACGAGCAGTACTTC	CASSSRTGKFHEQYF
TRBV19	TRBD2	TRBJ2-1	TGTGCCAGTAGCCGAGAGGGGCTAGCGGGATACAATGAGCAGTTCTTC	CASSREGLAGYNEQFF
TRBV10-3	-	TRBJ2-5	TGTGCCATCAGTGAGTCTTTGGGGAAGTTTGGGACCCAGTACTTC	CAISESLGKFGTQYF
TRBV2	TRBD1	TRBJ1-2	TGTGCCAGCACCTCGGGACAGGTCGGAGGCTACACCTTC	CASTSGQVGGYTF
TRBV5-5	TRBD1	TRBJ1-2	TGTGCCAGCAGCTTCGGGACAGTCCGGGCATTTTATGGCTACACCTTC	CASSFGTVRAFYGYTF
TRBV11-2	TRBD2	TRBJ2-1	TGTGCCAGCAGCTTCTCGGGAGGAACTTACAATGAGCAGTTCTTC	CASSFSGGTYNEQFF
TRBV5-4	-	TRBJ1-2	TGTGCCAGCACCCTTGGAGGGTCATGGGGCTACACCTTC	CASTLGGSWGYTF
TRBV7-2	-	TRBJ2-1	TGTGCCAGCAGCTTAAAAATCGGAGGGCAGTTCTTC	CASSLKIGGQFF
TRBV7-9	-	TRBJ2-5	TGTGCCAGCAGCTTAGCAGGGGGGTCCCAGTACTTC	CASSLAGGSQYF
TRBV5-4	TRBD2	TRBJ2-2	TGTGCCAGCAGCTTCGGGGGACTAGCGGGAGGAACCGGGGAGCTGTTTTTT	CASSFGGLAGGTGELFF
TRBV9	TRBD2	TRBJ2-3	TGTGCCAGCAGCCTAACCAGCGGGAGACCAGATACGCAGTATTTT	CASSLTSGRPDTQYF